The sequence of this TCR beta chain was determined in a study of identical twins. Findings and caveats of the study: Invariant cells of the MAIT and iNKT types might have partly distorted the zero-insertion analyses. Among beta out-of-frame sequences, excess sharing between twins appeared weaker.

Germline CDR1 SGHVS, CDR2 FQNEAQ. The CDR3 is made up of 16 amino acids. The V gene lost 0 bases and the J gene lost 0 bases, with 12 bases spanning the gap. About this clonotype: Antigen specificity is unknown.

All donors were healthy Caucasians. After template switching added a universal primer site, the resulting cDNA carried unique molecular identifiers. Each CDR3 protein is one row after TCRdb ran MiXCR on the 5' RACE reads. The sample shows around 500,000 distinct CDR3 sequences, 12% to 15% of them seen only once. The sample also formed part of further work on yellow fever vaccine responses in identical twins.

This clonotype originated in a woman between 18 and 29 years old in good health. Sequencing used CD4+ T cells sorted from blood. This chain connects TRBV7-8 to TRBJ2-7; a weak D match, TRBD2 (6 bases). CDR3 bases: TGTGCCAGCAGCTTAGCGGGGGGTCGCGCCTCCTACGAGCAGTACTTC. It codes for CASSLAGGRASYEQYF. The full variable domain, its missing parts supplied by reference TRBV7-8 and TRBJ2-7, is GAGVSQSPRYKVAKRGQDVALRCDPISGHVSLFWYQQALGQGPEFLTYFQNEAQLDKSGLPSDRFFAERPEGSVSTLKIQRTQQEDSAVYLCASSLAGGRASYEQYFGPGTRLTVT.